The 19 T cell receptor beta chains below all came from one sample that was sequenced in a study of T cells in Graves' hyperthyroidism and ophthalmopathy. RNA transcripts gave rise to amplified TCR beta CDR3 regions. The HTBI primer set served for first-round RT-PCR of the TCR CDR3. From the multiplex PCR reads, TCRdb called clonotypes with MiXCR, one entry per CDR3 protein. The sample gives around 700,000 distinct CDR3 sequences, around 20% of which show up once; 16% is in the top ten. What was sequenced was blood. The receptors were sampled from a woman aged 50 to 60 with Graves' hyperthyroidism that later progressed to Graves' ophthalmopathy.

The chain is built from TRBV6-6 and TRBJ2-4; 7 nucleotides agree with TRBD2. After removal of 0 bases from V and 3 bases from J, the junction contained 5 bases not matched to a gene. This CDR3 has 16 amino acids. CDR1 is MNHNY, CDR2 SVGAGI, per germline (reference sequence). The CDR3 nucleotides read TGTGCCAGCAGTTACTCTGGGGGGGTTGACAAAAACATTCAGTACTTC. Encoded protein: CASSYSGGVDKNIQYF.

A single count supports this clonotype. A single base separates this from a much larger clone, so it may be a read error. The chain employs TRBV7-8 and TRBJ2-5; 9 nucleotides match TRBD1. The J segment lost 2 bases and the V segment lost 4 bases, leaving 5 bases of the junction unmatched. CDR1 is SGHVS, CDR2 FQNEAQ, per germline. The CDR3 covers 15 residues. The CDR3 DNA sequence: TGTGCCAGCAGCTACGACAGGGGGGGGCAAGAGACCCAGTACTTC. It encodes CASSYDRGGQETQYF.

Only a few counts were recorded for this clonotype. The V and J genes are TRBV11-1 and TRBJ1-2; 7 positions agree with TRBD1. Looked up from germline, CDR1 is SGHAT and CDR2 is FQDESV (reference sequence). The CDR3 spans 15 residues. Trimming cost V 5 bases and J 2 bases; bases outside gene matches: 8. The CDR3: CASSPDGDSNYGYTF. The CDR3 DNA reads TGTGCCAGCAGCCCAGACGGGGACAGCAACTATGGCTACACCTTC.

In the case of this clonotype: Just one base apart from a much larger clone, this may be a read error. The chain recombines TRBV15 with TRBJ2-5; tentative D call: TRBD1 (5 bases). V was clipped by 0 bases and J by 5 bases, with 22 bases between them. The CDR3 length is 18 residues. CDR1 LNHNV and CDR2 YYDKDF come from the germline V gene (reference sequence). The CDR3 is CATSRDPFPTRGKETQYF. In nucleotides, the CDR3 is TGTGCCACCAGCAGAGATCCCTTTCCGACAAGGGGCAAGGAGACCCAGTACTTC.

This clonotype came up many times. The chain recombines TRBV11-2 with TRBJ2-1, with 9 bases lining up with TRBD1. The V segment lost 4 bases and the J segment 3 bases; nucleotides outside the gene matches: 7. The CDR3 is made up of 16 amino acids. CDR1 is SGHAT and CDR2 is FQNNGV in the germline V gene. As DNA, the CDR3 is TGTGCCAGCAGCTCCCTGACAGGGGGTATCTACAATGAGCAGTTCTTC. It codes for CASSSLTGGIYNEQFF.

The chain is built from TRBV12-3 or TRBV12-4 and TRBJ1-3; perhaps TRBD1 as D (5 bases). V was shortened by 2 bases and J by 8 bases, with 19 bases between the two germline ends. The CDR3 is 16 amino acids. Here the CDR3 reads CASSLSGYWAGDTIYF. In DNA, the CDR3 is TGTGCCAGCAGTTTATCAGGGTACTGGGCAGGTGACACCATATATTTT.

This clonotype was detected many times. The chain carries TRBV11-2 and TRBJ2-3; 10 nucleotides align to TRBD1. Germline CDR1 SGHAT, CDR2 FQNNGV. Trimming cost V 2 bases and J 4 bases; bases outside gene matches: 6. The CDR3 sequence is 16 residues long. The CDR3 DNA is TGTGCCAGCAGCTTAAATCCGGGACAGGGGTCAGATACGCAGTATTTT. It encodes CASSLNPGQGSDTQYF.

For this clonotype: Given a much more abundant clone one base away, this may be a read error. The V call is TRBV11-3, the J call TRBJ2-1, with D tentatively TRBD1 (5 bases). CDR3 length: 15 residues. The germline V gene has CDR1 SGHNT and CDR2 YENEEA. CDR3 residues: CAGSFSGIPANEQFF. In nucleotides, the CDR3 is TGTGCCGGCAGCTTTTCAGGGATTCCCGCCAATGAGCAGTTCTTC.

A few counts support this clonotype. The chain is built from TRBV11-2 and TRBJ1-6; no clear D gene. CDR1 is SGHAT, CDR2 FQNNGV, per germline. The CDR3 consists of 14 residues. The germline V and J ends were trimmed by 1 base and 7 bases, with 8 bases remaining between them. This CDR3 is CASSLGVRNSPLHF. The CDR3 DNA follows: TGTGCCAGCAGCTTAGGGGTCAGGAATTCACCCCTCCACTTT.

This clonotype was counted many times. V gene TRBV28 combines with J gene TRBJ1-5, with D possibly matching TRBD1 (6 bases). CDR1 and CDR2 (germline): MDHEN, SYDVKM. The CDR3 runs 15 residues. Trimming removed 1 base at V and 6 bases at J, with 13 bases between. CDR3 nucleotide sequence: TGTGCCAGCAGTTTATCTGGGGGCGGGGGTCAGCCCCAGCATTTT. This encodes CASSLSGGGGQPQHF.

The sample holds many counts of this clonotype. The chain recombines TRBV6-1 with TRBJ1-1; 7 nucleotides line up with TRBD1. Trimming cost V 5 bases and J 1 base; bases outside gene matches: 7. This CDR3 is 15 amino acids long. Per the germline V gene, CDR1 is MNHNS and CDR2 is SASEGT. In DNA form, the CDR3 reads TGTGCCAGCAGTTATACGGGACAGCGGAACACTGAAGCTTTCTTT. It encodes CASSYTGQRNTEAFF.

This clonotype showed up many times. The chain combines TRBV20-1 with TRBJ2-7; 8 bases align to TRBD1. The germline gives CDR1 DFQATT, CDR2 SNEGSKA (reference sequence). The CDR3 extends over 15 amino acids. The V segment lost 3 bases and the J segment 5 bases; nucleotides outside the gene matches: 12. In DNA, the CDR3 is TGCAGTGCTAGGGGAGACGGACAGGGTCCCCACGAGCAGTACTTC. Translating gives CSARGDGQGPHEQYF.

Turning to this clonotype: Since a much larger clone is just one base distant, this may be a read error. The CDR3 DNA is TGTGCCAGCAGGGCTAGTAACCATGGCTACACCTTC. Residues: CASRASNHGYTF. V and J are TRBV12-3 or TRBV12-4 and TRBJ1-2; D not resolved. This CDR3 spans 12 amino acids.

The genes are TRBV7-2 and TRBJ1-1; D is unclear. The CDR3 runs to 12 residues. Germline lookup yields CDR1 SGHTA and CDR2 FQGNSA. Between the trimmed V and J ends, which lost 8 bases and 5 bases, there was a span of 12 bases. The CDR3 bases are TGTGCCAGCGGGCATCGGGGAACTGAAGCTTTCTTT. It yields the protein CASGHRGTEAFF.

Only a few counts were recorded for this clonotype. The rearrangement joins TRBV5-1 to TRBJ1-3; 7 bases align to TRBD1. Germline loops: CDR1 SGHRS, CDR2 YFSETQ. The CDR3 consists of 16 residues. V lost 0 bases and J lost 2; bases outside the gene matches: 5. CDR3 loop: CASSLGQGLTGNTIYF. The CDR3 DNA reads TGCGCCAGCAGCTTGGGACAGGGCCTTACTGGAAACACCATATATTTT. Complete variable domain (other parts from reference TRBV5-1 and TRBJ1-3): KAGVTQTPRYLIKTRGQQVTLSCSPISGHRSVSWYQQTPGQGLQFLFEYFSETQRNKGNFPGRFSGRQFSNSRSEMNVSTLELGDSALYLCASSLGQGLTGNTIYFGEGSWLTVV.

This clonotype was detected only a few times. The chain employs TRBV10-3 and TRBJ1-4, with 9 bases aligning to TRBD1. Unmatched junction bases numbered 2, after V lost 4 bases and J lost 5 bases. The CDR3 covers 14 residues. Per the germline V gene, CDR1 is ENHRY and CDR2 is SYGVKD. CDR3 nucleotides: TGTGCCATCAGTGCGACAGGGGGAAATGAAAAACTGTTTTTT. This encodes CAISATGGNEKLFF.

In its sample, this clonotype was seen many times. The chain has TRBV20-1 and TRBJ2-2; 7 bases are a match to TRBD2. The trim removed 0 bases at V and 0 bases at J, leaving 1 base unmatched. The CDR3 is made up of 15 amino acids. CDR1 and CDR2 (germline): DFQATT, SNEGSKA (reference sequence). As DNA, the CDR3 is TGCAGTGCTAGAGAAGCGGGGTCGAACACCGGGGAGCTGTTTTTT. Translated: CSAREAGSNTGELFF.

In this sample, this clonotype turned up a few times. The genes are TRBV12-3 or TRBV12-4 and TRBJ2-5; TRBD2 aligns across 9 bases. CDR3 length equals 16 residues. J lost 5 bases, V lost 1 base, and 8 bases had no gene match. The CDR3 reads CASSLGWAGGQETQYF. For the CDR3, the DNA is TGTGCCAGCAGTTTAGGCTGGGCGGGGGGGCAGGAGACCCAGTACTTC.

The chain uses TRBV29-1 and TRBJ2-7, with 9 bases lining up with TRBD1. V dropped 6 bases and J dropped 7; count of bases not matched to a gene: 13. The germline gives CDR1 SQVTM, CDR2 ANQGSEA. The CDR3 consists of 14 residues. The DNA of the CDR3 is TGCAGCGTAGCCTCCGGGACAGGGACGTATGAGCAGTACTTC. Translating gives CSVASGTGTYEQYF.